This entry lists 3 T cell receptor beta chains sequenced from one sample in a study of T cell responses to AZD1222 COVID-19 vaccine. Sequenced by immunoSEQ multiplex PCR; TCRdb stores in-frame clones only, minus some. This table has about 110,000 clones, approximately 90% appearing once. The sequenced sample was peripheral blood, obtained on day 0 of AZD1222 vaccination. The receptors were sampled from an adult in good health.

The V and J genes are TRBV19 and TRBJ1-4; TRBD1 matches at 10 bases. V trimming: 10 bases; J trimming: 7 bases; junction bases outside the gene matches: 9. The CDR3 is 14 residues long. Per germline, CDR1 LNHDA and CDR2 SQIVND (reference sequence). Here the CDR3 reads CATTPGQGFEKLFF. CDR3 DNA: TGTGCCACCACGCCGGGACAGGGGTTTGAAAAACTGTTTTTT. Using reference TRBV19 and TRBJ1-4 for the parts outside the CDR3, the full variable domain is DGGITQSPKYLFRKEGQNVTLSCEQNLNHDAMYWYRQDPGQGLRLIYYSQIVNDFQKGDIAEGYSVSREKKESFPLTVTSAQKNPTAFYLCATTPGQGFEKLFFGSGTQLSVL.

The rearrangement uses TRBV11-3 and TRBJ2-5; 10 nucleotides align to TRBD2. The germline V gene has CDR1 SGHNT and CDR2 YENEEA. V lost 5 bases and J lost 5; bases outside the gene matches: 11. CDR3 size: 16 residues. The CDR3 nucleotides read TGTGCCAGCAGCCGAGGGCTAGCGGGAGTTCAGGAGACCCAGTACTTC. It yields the protein CASSRGLAGVQETQYF.

The chain combines TRBV30 with TRBJ2-2; tentatively, D is TRBD1 or TRBD2 (5 bases each). The germline V gene encodes CDR1 GTSNPN and CDR2 SVGIG (reference sequence). There are 15 residues in the CDR3. The ends were cut back, 3 bases at V and 4 bases at J, with 15 bases in the middle. CDR3 nucleotide sequence: TGTGCCTGGAGGAGATACGGGGCGTCCACCGGGGAGCTGTTTTTT. It encodes CAWRRYGASTGELFF.